This T cell receptor (beta chain) was captured by sequencing in a study of human T cells and chemical hapten exposure. Study context: TCR yields per sample varied, mainly owing to small pooled library volume differences. Study-wide points: Those TCRs sitting above 1 in 1000 frequency stayed the same with DPC sensitization.

Time point in this sample: healthy volunteer bleed at 2 weeks. It was unfractionated whole blood from which total RNA was extracted. Concerning this clonotype itself: Its specificity is not known.

Separate cDNA molecules received unique molecular identifiers, which the library attached to them. As handled by the study authors: Per sample, the median was around 96,000 TCRs, with values from around 25,000 to 690,000. Via MiXCR, TCRdb re-called the RACE reads, giving one row per CDR3 protein. TCRdb, not the authors, supplied the V and J calls. The table includes 80,000 to 100,000 distinct CDR3 sequences, around 9% detected once. The CDR3 contains 15 residues. Trimming pared 3 bases from V and 7 bases from J, leaving 18 bases between. Germline V gene sequence: CDR1 MDHEN, CDR2 SYDVKM. This TCR was recovered from a female donor in good health. Some clones in this sample may be carry-over from other donors' samples. The V gene is TRBV28, the J gene TRBJ1-2; D possibly corresponds to TRBD1 (6 bases). Sequenced input: whole blood. The DNA of the CDR3 is TGTGCCAGCAGTTTGACTCCGACAGGTCTGGTTGGCTACACCTTC. Residues: CASSLTPTGLVGYTF.